Reported below is one T cell receptor (beta chain). The sample originates from a study of blood T cell repertoires in COVID-19. Turning to the study itself: PBMCs, B-cell-depleted T cells, or T cells provided the cDNA or gDNA that made up the material.

V was clipped by 0 bases and J by 5 bases; unmatched bases: 9. The CDR3 is 17 residues long. Germline V gene lookup returns CDR1 MGHRA and CDR2 YSYEKL. Authors' methods: Scientists estimated how many nucleated cells there were by amplifying reference gene primers. Some clones are missing from TCRdb's copy, which holds only in-frame ones; the method was immunoSEQ multiplex PCR. That table is the source of V, J and clone size, and D and trimming were worked out from the DNA. Of about 34,000 clones in the sample, around 75% were seen once. The V gene is TRBV4-1, the J gene TRBJ1-5; TRBD1 matches 8 bases. This clonotype was sampled from an elderly man with active or convalescent COVID-19. The sequencing input was peripheral blood. The CDR3 loop is CASSQDPDRDYYQPQHF. The CDR3 nucleotides are TGCGCCAGCAGCCAAGATCCGGACAGGGATTATTATCAGCCCCAGCATTTT.